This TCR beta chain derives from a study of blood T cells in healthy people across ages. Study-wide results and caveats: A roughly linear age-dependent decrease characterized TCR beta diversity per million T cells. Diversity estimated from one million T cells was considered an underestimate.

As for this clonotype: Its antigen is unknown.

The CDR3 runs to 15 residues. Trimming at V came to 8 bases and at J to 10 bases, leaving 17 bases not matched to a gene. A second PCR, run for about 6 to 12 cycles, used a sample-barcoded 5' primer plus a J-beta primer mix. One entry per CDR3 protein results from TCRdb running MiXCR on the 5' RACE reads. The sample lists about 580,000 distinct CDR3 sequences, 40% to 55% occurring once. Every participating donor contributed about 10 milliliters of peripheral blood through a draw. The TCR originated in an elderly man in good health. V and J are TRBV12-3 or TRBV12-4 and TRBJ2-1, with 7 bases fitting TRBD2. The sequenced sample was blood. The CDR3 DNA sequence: TGTGCCAGCGGGGGTGCGGCTAGCGGCCTCCGGGAGCAGTTCTTC. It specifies CASGGAASGLREQFF.